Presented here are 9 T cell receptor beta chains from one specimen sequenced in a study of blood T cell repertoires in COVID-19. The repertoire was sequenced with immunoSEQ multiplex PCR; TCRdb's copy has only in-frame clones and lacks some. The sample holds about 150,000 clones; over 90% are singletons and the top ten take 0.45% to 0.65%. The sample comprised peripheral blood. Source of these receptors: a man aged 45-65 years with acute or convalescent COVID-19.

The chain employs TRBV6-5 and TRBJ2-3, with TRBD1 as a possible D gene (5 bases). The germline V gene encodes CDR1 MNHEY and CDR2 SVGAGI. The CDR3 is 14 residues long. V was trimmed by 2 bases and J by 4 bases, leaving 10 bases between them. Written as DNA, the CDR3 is TGTGCCAGCAGTTACGAAGGGGCGGCAGATACGCAGTATTTT. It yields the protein CASSYEGAADTQYF.

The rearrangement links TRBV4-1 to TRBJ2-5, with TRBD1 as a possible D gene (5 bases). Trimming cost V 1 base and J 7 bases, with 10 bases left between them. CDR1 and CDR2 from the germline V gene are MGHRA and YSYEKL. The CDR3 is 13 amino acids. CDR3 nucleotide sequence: TGCGCCAGCAGCCAAGCAGGGATGGGGACCCAGTACTTC. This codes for CASSQAGMGTQYF.

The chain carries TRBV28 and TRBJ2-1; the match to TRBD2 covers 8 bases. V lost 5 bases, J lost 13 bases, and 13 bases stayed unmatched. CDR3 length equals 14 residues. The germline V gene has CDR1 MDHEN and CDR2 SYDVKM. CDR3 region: CASSVTGGSRKQFF. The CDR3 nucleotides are TGTGCCAGCAGTGTAACGGGAGGGTCAAGGAAACAGTTCTTC.

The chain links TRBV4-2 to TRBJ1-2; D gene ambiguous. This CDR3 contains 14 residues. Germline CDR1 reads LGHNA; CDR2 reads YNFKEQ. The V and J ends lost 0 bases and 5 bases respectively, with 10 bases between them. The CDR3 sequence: CASSQDSGTYGYTF. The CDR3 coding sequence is TGTGCCAGCAGCCAAGACTCAGGTACATATGGCTACACCTTC.

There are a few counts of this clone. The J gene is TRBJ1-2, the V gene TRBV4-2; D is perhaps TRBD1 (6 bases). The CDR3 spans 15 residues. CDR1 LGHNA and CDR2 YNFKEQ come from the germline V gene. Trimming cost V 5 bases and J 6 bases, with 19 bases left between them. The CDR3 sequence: CASSEPGVGKDGYTF. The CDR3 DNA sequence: TGTGCCAGCAGCGAGCCAGGGGTCGGAAAGGATGGCTACACCTTC.

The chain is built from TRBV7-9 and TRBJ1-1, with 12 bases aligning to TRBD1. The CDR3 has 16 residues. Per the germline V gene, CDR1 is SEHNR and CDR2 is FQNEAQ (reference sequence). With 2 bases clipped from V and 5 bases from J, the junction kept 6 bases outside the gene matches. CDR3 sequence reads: CASSLPGQGAWTEAFF. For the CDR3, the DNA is TGTGCCAGCAGCTTACCGGGACAGGGGGCATGGACTGAAGCTTTCTTT. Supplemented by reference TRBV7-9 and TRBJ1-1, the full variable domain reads DTGVSQNPRHKITKRGQNVTFRCDPISEHNRLYWYRQTLGQGPEFLTYFQNEAQLEKSRLLSDRFSAERPKGSFSTLEIQRTEQGDSAMYLCASSLPGQGAWTEAFFGQGTRLTVV.

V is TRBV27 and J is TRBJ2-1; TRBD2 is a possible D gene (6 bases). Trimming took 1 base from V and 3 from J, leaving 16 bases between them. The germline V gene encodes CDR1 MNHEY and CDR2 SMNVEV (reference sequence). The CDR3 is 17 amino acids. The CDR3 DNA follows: TGTGCCAGCAGTTTATTACTACCCGCGGGGAGCTACAATGAGCAGTTCTTC. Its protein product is CASSLLLPAGSYNEQFF.

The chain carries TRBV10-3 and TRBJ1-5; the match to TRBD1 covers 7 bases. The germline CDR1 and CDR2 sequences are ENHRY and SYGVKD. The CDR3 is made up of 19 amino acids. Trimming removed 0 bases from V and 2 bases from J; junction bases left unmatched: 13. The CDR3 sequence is CAISESEQGMSLGNQPQHF. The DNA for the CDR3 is TGTGCCATCAGTGAGTCCGAACAGGGGATGAGCTTGGGCAATCAGCCCCAGCATTTT.

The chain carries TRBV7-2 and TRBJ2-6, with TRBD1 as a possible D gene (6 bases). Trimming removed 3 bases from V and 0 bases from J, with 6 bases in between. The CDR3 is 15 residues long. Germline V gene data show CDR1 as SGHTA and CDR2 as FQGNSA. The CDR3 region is CASSLDSSGANVLTF. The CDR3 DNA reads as TGTGCCAGCAGCTTGGACAGCTCTGGGGCCAACGTCCTGACTTTC.